A single sample gave rise to the 22 T cell receptor beta chains below, sequenced in a study of blood T cell repertoires in COVID-19. Only in-frame clones appear in the TCRdb table, and some are missing; sequencing was by immunoSEQ multiplex PCR. Among 73,000 or so clones listed, roughly 80% were seen once. Sequenced sample: peripheral blood. Source of these receptors: a man aged 55-75 years with acute or convalescent COVID-19.

This clone was counted once. The gene calls are TRBV12-5 and TRBJ2-3; a weak D match, TRBD1 (6 bases). This CDR3 spans 16 amino acids. The germline V gene has CDR1 LGHNT and CDR2 FRNRAP. The ends were cut back, 6 bases at V and 3 bases at J, with 19 bases in the middle. CDR3 loop: CASGGTTGTWTDTQYF. The CDR3 DNA sequence: TGTGCTAGTGGAGGTACCACAGGGACCTGGACAGATACGCAGTATTTT.

The V gene is TRBV19, the J gene TRBJ2-7, with 10 bases lining up with TRBD1. Per the germline V gene, CDR1 is LNHDA and CDR2 is SQIVND (reference sequence). The length of the CDR3 is 14 residues. After removal of 5 bases from V and 3 bases from J, the junction contained 4 bases not matched to a gene. The CDR3 region is CASSGGQGDYEQYF. The CDR3 region has the DNA TGTGCCAGTAGTGGAGGACAGGGGGACTACGAGCAGTACTTC.

The CDR3 coding sequence is TGTGCCAGCAGCGTGTCGGGGGGTTCCTACAATGAGCAGTTCTTC. Its translation: CASSVSGGSYNEQFF. The V gene is TRBV9, the J gene TRBJ2-1; 7 positions agree with TRBD2. Germline V gene sequence: CDR1 SGDLS, CDR2 YYNGEE. After removal of 2 bases from V and 1 base from J, the junction contained 3 bases not matched to a gene. The CDR3 has 15 residues.

The chain combines TRBV6-5 with TRBJ1-3; TRBD1 is a possible D gene (6 bases). Germline-derived CDR1 and CDR2 are MNHEY and SVGAGI. Trimming stripped 6 bases from V and 2 bases from J, with 11 bases between. This CDR3 spans 14 amino acids. CDR3: CASRPTGPGNTIYF. CDR3 nucleotides: TGTGCCAGCAGGCCGACAGGTCCTGGAAACACCATATATTTT.

In this sample, this clone turned up a few times. This rearrangement joins TRBV27 to TRBJ2-7, with unresolved D. CDR3 length: 12 amino acids. Per germline, CDR1 MNHEY and CDR2 SMNVEV (reference sequence). Trimming took off 6 bases at V and 6 bases at J, with 12 bases between the two ends. CDR3 amino acids: CASSSKPSEQYV. The CDR3 DNA follows: TGTGCCAGCAGCTCAAAGCCTTCCGAGCAGTACGTC.

V gene TRBV5-4 combines with J gene TRBJ2-3, with unresolved D. The V end lost 2 bases, the J end lost 0 bases, and 7 bases lay between the germline ends. This CDR3 is 14 amino acids long. Germline CDR1 reads SGHNT; CDR2 reads YYREEE (reference sequence). The CDR3 DNA is TGTGCCAGCAGCTTCGAGGTTAGCACAGATACGCAGTATTTT. Protein: CASSFEVSTDTQYF.

There are a few counts of this clone. The chain is built from TRBV6-5 and TRBJ1-5; the match to TRBD1 covers 7 bases. Germline assignment: CDR1 MNHEY and CDR2 SVGAGI. The CDR3 loop spans 12 amino acids. J gave up 13 bases and V 10 bases, and 13 bases lay outside the gene matches. CDR3 region: CATRDSEGSQHF. CDR3 nucleotides: TGTGCCACCCGGGACAGTGAGGGATCTCAGCATTTT.

The rearrangement uses TRBV3-1 (or the pseudogene TRBV3-2) and TRBJ1-4; D is unclear. Germline CDR1 is LGHDT and CDR2 is YNNKEL (reference sequence). Trimming removed 1 base at V and 0 bases at J, with 9 bases between. This CDR3 has 16 amino acids. The CDR3 is CASSQGLPATNEKLFF. CDR3 sequence (DNA): TGTGCCAGCAGCCAAGGGCTGCCCGCAACTAATGAAAAACTGTTTTTT.

The CDR3 spells CSVEGTESSPTYNEQFF. CDR3 sequence (DNA): TGCAGCGTTGAAGGGACAGAATCAAGCCCTACTTACAATGAGCAGTTCTTC. The chain joins TRBV29-1 to TRBJ2-1, with a tentative D call TRBD1 (6 bases). Germline V gives CDR1 SQVTM, CDR2 ANQGSEA. Trimming left V 1 base short and J 4 bases short, with 20 bases between. The CDR3 has 17 residues.

The chain couples TRBV6-5 to TRBJ2-3; 7 bases agree with TRBD2. This CDR3 comprises 12 residues. Germline assignment: CDR1 MNHEY and CDR2 SVGAGI. The junction had 2 bases not matched to a gene; V was cut back by 10 bases and J by 1 base. CDR3 coding DNA: TGTGCCACGGGGGGTGGCACAGATACGCAGTATTTT. It specifies CATGGGTDTQYF.

A few counts support this clone. The rearrangement joins TRBV19 to TRBJ2-1, with 11 bases aligning to TRBD2. The CDR3 loop spans 19 amino acids. V was pared by 7 bases and J by 0 bases, with 14 bases of the junction left unmatched. In germline, CDR1 is LNHDA, CDR2 SQIVND (reference sequence). The CDR3 loop is CASTGVTSGSSSSYNEQFF. The CDR3 region has the DNA TGTGCCAGTACTGGAGTTACTAGCGGGAGCTCGAGCTCCTACAATGAGCAGTTCTTC. The variable domain in full, with the rest retrieved from reference TRBV19 and TRBJ2-1, is DGGITQSPKYLFRKEGQNVTLSCEQNLNHDAMYWYRQDPGQGLRLIYYSQIVNDFQKGDIAEGYSVSREKKESFPLTVTSAQKNPTAFYLCASTGVTSGSSSSYNEQFFGPGTRLTVL.

The genes are TRBV2 and TRBJ1-4; D unclear. The CDR3 spans 15 residues. Between the trimmed V and J ends, which lost 0 bases and 2 bases, there was a span of 7 bases. CDR1 and CDR2 (germline): SNHLY, FYNNEI. CDR3 protein: CASSEATTTNEKLFF. In nucleotides, the CDR3 is TGTGCCAGCAGTGAAGCGACAACGACTAATGAAAAACTGTTTTTT.

The rearrangement uses TRBV5-1 and TRBJ2-1; D call uncertain. The germline V gene has CDR1 SGHRS and CDR2 YFSETQ. This CDR3 has 13 residues. V was cut by 3 bases and J by 8 bases, with 12 bases left in between. The CDR3 DNA is TGCGCCAGCAGCTCGACACTCCCCGATGAGCAGTTCTTC. As protein: CASSSTLPDEQFF.

The V call is TRBV7-9, the J call TRBJ2-2; tentative D call: TRBD1 (5 bases). CDR3 length equals 16 residues. The V gene's germline CDR1 is SEHNR and CDR2 FQNEAQ (reference sequence). Trimming stripped 8 bases from V and 1 base from J, with 17 bases between. CDR3 coding DNA: TGTGCCAGCTCTTCCCGGGCAGGGATGAACACCGGGGAGCTGTTTTTT. Protein sequence: CASSSRAGMNTGELFF.

The chain's CDR3 is CASSPSFSGSYNEQFF. Written as DNA, the CDR3 is TGTGCCAGCAGCCCGTCCTTTAGCGGCTCCTACAATGAGCAGTTCTTC. The chain carries TRBV4-2 and TRBJ2-1, with D possibly being TRBD2 (6 bases). V was cut by 4 bases and J by 0 bases, with 13 bases left in between. Germline V gene sequence: CDR1 LGHNA, CDR2 YNFKEQ. There are 16 residues in the CDR3.

This clone has a handful of counts. The V and J genes are TRBV6-2 or TRBV6-3 and TRBJ1-3, with a tentative D call TRBD1 (6 bases). CDR1 and CDR2 from the germline V gene are MNHEY and SVGEGT. The CDR3 covers 17 residues. V was pared by 6 bases and J by 7 bases, with 25 bases between. CDR3 sequence: CASSPTLRGGTKNTIYF. In nucleotides, the CDR3 is TGTGCCAGCAGCCCTACCCTGAGGGGGGGCACGAAGAACACCATATATTTT.

The rearrangement uses TRBV9 and TRBJ1-2; possible D gene TRBD1, 6 bases. The V end was cut by 4 bases, the J end by 2 bases, with 24 bases between. CDR3 length: 18 residues. Germline CDR1 is SGDLS and CDR2 is YYNGEE. The DNA for the CDR3 is TGTGCCAGCAGCCCCCGGGAGGGTGAGTCAGGGACAAACTATGGCTACACCTTC. Its translation is CASSPREGESGTNYGYTF.

The rearrangement links TRBV3-1 (or the pseudogene TRBV3-2) to TRBJ1-2; the D gene is possibly TRBD1 (5 bases). Deletions cut 1 base from V and 8 bases from J, with 17 bases between. The CDR3 loop spans 15 amino acids. Germline lookup yields CDR1 LGHDT and CDR2 YNNKEL (reference sequence). The CDR3 region is CASSQGWGGGHGYTF. In DNA, the CDR3 is TGTGCCAGCAGCCAAGGGTGGGGCGGTGGTCACGGCTACACCTTC.

The chain couples TRBV24-1 to TRBJ2-1; 9 nucleotides line up with TRBD1. The germline V gene encodes CDR1 KGHDR and CDR2 SFDVKD. The CDR3 is 15 residues long. Trimming cost V 6 bases and J 5 bases; bases outside gene matches: 7. The CDR3 nucleotides read TGTGCCACCAGTAACCGGGACAGGGTGGACAATGAGCAGTTCTTC. Amino acids: CATSNRDRVDNEQFF.

The rearrangement joins TRBV6-2 or TRBV6-3 to TRBJ2-3, with 10 positions matching TRBD1. Germline V gene data show CDR1 as MNHEY and CDR2 as SVGEGT. V dropped 5 bases and J dropped 2; count of bases not matched to a gene: 7. The CDR3 sequence is 16 residues long. The CDR3 coding sequence is TGTGCCAGCAGTGATCCGACAGGGGGCCCCACAGATACGCAGTATTTT. It specifies CASSDPTGGPTDTQYF.

CDR3 region: CASRTSGVDTQYF. The CDR3, as DNA: TGTGCCAGCAGGACTAGCGGGGTCGATACGCAGTATTTT. This chain joins TRBV6-5 and TRBJ2-3; 11 nucleotides align to TRBD2. The germline gives CDR1 MNHEY, CDR2 SVGAGI. CDR3 length equals 13 residues. Losses at the gene ends were 6 bases for V and 6 bases for J; bases not matched to a gene: 2.

V usage is TRBV9 and J usage is TRBJ2-1; 9 bases fit TRBD2. Germline CDR1 and CDR2: SGDLS and YYNGEE. Unmatched junction bases numbered 2, after V lost 0 bases and J lost 4 bases. This CDR3 spans 15 amino acids. CDR3 coding DNA: TGTGCCAGCAGCGTAGGGACTAGCGAATACAATGAGCAGTTCTTC. Translation gives CASSVGTSEYNEQFF.